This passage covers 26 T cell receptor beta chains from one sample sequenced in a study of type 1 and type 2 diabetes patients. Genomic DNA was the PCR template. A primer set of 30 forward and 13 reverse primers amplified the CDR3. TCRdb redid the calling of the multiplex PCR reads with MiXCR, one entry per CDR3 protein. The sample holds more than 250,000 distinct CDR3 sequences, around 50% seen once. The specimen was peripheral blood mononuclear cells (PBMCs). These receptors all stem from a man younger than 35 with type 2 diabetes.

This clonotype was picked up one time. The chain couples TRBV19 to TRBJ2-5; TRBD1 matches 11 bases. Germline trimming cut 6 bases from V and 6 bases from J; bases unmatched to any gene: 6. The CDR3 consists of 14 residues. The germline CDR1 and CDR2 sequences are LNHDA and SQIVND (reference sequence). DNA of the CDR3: TGTGCCAGTAGGCGGACAGGGGGCACAAAGACCCAGTACTTC. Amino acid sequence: CASRRTGGTKTQYF.

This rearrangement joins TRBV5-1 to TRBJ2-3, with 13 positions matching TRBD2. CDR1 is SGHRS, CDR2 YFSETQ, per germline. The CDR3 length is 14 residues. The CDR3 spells CTTRGLAGTDTQYF. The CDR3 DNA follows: TGCACCACCCGGGGACTAGCGGGAACAGATACGCAGTATTTT.

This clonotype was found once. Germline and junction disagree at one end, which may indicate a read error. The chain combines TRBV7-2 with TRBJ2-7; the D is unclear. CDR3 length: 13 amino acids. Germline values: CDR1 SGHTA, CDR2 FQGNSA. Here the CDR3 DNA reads TGCGCCAGCAGCCAAGACCCCGCAGGCGAGCAGTACTTC. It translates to CASSQDPAGEQYF.

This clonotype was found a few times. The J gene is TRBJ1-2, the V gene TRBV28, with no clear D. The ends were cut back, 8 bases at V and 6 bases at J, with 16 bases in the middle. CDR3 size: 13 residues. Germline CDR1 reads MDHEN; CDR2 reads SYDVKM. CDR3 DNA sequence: TGTGCCAGCGGACGTTCGCCAACCGATGGCTACACCTTC. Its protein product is CASGRSPTDGYTF.

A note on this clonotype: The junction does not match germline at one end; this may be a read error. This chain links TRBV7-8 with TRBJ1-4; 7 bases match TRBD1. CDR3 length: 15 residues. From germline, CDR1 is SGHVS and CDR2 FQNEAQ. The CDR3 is CASSLPGQANEKLVF. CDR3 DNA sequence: TGTGCCAGCAGCTTACCCGGACAGGCTAATGAAAAACTGGTTTTT.

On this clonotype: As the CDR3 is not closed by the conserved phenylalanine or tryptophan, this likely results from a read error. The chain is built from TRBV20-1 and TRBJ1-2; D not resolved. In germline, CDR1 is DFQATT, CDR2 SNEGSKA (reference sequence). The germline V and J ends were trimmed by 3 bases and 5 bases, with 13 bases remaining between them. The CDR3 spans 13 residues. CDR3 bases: TGCAGTGCTAGGATAGGCAGGAGATATGGCTACACCCTC. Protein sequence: CSARIGRRYGYTL.

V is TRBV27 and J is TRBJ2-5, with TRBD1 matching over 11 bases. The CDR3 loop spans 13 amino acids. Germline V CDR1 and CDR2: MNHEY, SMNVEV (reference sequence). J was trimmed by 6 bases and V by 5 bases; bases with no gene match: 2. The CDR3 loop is CASSKDRGQTQYF. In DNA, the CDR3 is TGTGCCAGCAGTAAGGACAGGGGGCAGACCCAGTACTTC.

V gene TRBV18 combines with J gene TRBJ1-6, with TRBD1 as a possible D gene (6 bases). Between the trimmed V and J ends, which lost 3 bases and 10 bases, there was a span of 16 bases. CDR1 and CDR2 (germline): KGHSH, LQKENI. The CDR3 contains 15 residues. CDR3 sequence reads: CASSPLGRGRSPLHF. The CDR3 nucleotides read TGTGCCAGCTCACCTTTGGGCAGGGGAAGGTCACCCCTCCACTTT. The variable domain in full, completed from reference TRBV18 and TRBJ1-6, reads NAGVMQNPRHLVRRRGQEARLRCSPMKGHSHVYWYRQLPEEGLKFMVYLQKENIIDESGMPKERFSAEFPKEGPSILRIQQVVRGDSAAYFCASSPLGRGRSPLHFGNGTRLTVT.

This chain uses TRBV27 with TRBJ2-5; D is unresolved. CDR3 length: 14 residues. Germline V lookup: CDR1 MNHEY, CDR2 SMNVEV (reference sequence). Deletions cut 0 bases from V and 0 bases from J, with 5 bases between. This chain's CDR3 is CASSLSPYQETQYF. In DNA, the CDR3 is TGTGCCAGCAGTTTATCGCCTTACCAAGAGACCCAGTACTTC.

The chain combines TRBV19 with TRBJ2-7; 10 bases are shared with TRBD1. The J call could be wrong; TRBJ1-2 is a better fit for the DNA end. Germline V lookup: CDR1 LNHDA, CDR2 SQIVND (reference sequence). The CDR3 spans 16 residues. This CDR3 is CASSHETGQGPRGYTF. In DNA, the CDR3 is TGTGCCAGTAGCCACGAGACGGGACAGGGGCCACGAGGCTACACCTTC.

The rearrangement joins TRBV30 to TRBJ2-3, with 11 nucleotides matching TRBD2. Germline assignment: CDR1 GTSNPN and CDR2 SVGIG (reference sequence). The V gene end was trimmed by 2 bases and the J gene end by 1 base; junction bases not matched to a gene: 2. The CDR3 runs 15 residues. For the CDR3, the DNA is TGTGCCTGGAGTCATAGCGGGAGGGGCACAGATACGCAGTATTTT. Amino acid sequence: CAWSHSGRGTDTQYF.

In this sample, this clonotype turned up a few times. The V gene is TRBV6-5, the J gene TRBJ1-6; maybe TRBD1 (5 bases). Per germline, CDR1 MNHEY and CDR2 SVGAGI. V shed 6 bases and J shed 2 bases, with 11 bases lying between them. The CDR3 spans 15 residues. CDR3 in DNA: TGTGCCAGCAGGTACGGGGGTACCTATAATTCACCCCTCCACTTT. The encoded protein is CASRYGGTYNSPLHF.

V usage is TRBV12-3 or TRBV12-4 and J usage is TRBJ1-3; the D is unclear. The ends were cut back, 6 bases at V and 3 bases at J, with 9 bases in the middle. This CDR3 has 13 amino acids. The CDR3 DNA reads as TGTGCCAGCAGCCCCAAAATTGGAAACACCATATATTTT. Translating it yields CASSPKIGNTIYF.

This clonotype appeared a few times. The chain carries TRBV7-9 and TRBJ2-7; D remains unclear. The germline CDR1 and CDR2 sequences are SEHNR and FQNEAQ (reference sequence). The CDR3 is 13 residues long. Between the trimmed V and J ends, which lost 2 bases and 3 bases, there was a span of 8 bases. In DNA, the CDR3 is TGTGCCAGCAGCTTATCGCCTGACTACGAGCAGTACTTC. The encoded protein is CASSLSPDYEQYF.

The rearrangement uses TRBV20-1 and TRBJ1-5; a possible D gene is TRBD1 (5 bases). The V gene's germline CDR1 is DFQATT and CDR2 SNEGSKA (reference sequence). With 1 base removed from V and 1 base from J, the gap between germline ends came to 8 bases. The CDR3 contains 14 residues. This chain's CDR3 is CSARAGLSNQPQHF. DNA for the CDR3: TGCAGTGCTAGAGCAGGGTTGAGCAATCAGCCCCAGCATTTT.

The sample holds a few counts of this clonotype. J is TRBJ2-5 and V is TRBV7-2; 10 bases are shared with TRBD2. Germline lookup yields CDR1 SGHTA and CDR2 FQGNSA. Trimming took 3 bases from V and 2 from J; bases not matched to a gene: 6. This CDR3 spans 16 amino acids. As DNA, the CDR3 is TGTGCCAGCAGCTTTGGGGCTAGCGGGGGACAAGAGACCCAGTACTTC. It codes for CASSFGASGGQETQYF.

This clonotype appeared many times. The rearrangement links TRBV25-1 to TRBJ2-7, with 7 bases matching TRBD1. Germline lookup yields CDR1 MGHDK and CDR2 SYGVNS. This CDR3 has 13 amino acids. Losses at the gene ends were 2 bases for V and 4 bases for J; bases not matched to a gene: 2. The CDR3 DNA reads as TGTGCCAGCAGTGAAACAGGGGAATACGAGCAGTACTTC. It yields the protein CASSETGEYEQYF.

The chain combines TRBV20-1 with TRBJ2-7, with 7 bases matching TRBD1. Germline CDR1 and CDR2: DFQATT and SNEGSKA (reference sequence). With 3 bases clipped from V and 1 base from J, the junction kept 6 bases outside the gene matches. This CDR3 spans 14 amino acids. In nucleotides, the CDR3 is TGCAGTGCTAGCCGGGACAGCAAATCCTACGAGCAGTACTTC. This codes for CSASRDSKSYEQYF.

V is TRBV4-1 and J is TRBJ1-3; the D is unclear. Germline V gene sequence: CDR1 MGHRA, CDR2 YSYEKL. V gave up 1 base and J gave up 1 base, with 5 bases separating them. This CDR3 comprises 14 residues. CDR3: CASSQVPSGNTIYF. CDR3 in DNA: TGCGCCAGCAGCCAAGTACCATCTGGAAACACCATATATTTT.

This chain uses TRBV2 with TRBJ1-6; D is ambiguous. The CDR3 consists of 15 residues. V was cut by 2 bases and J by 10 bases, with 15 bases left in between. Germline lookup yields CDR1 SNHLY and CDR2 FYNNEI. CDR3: CASSENDPFWSPLHF. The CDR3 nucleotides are TGTGCCAGCAGTGAAAACGACCCATTTTGGTCACCCCTCCACTTT.

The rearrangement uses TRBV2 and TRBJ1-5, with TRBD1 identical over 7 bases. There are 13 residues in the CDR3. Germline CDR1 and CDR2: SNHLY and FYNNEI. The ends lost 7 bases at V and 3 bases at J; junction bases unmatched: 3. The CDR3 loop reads CASTTGINQPQHF. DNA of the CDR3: TGTGCCAGCACGACAGGGATCAATCAGCCCCAGCATTTT. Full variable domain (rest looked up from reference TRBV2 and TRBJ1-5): EPEVTQTPSHQVTQMGQEVILRCVPISNHLYFYWYRQILGQKVEFLVSFYNNEISEKSEIFDDQFSVERPDGSNFTLKIRSTKLEDSAMYFCASTTGINQPQHFGDGTRLSIL.

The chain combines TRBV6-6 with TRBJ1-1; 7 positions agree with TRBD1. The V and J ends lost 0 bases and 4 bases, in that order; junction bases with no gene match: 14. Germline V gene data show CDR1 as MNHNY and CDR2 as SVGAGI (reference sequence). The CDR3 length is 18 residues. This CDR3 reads CASSYSRSRGRLGTEAFF. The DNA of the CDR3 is TGTGCCAGCAGTTACTCGAGGTCAAGGGGGCGGCTGGGCACTGAAGCTTTCTTT.

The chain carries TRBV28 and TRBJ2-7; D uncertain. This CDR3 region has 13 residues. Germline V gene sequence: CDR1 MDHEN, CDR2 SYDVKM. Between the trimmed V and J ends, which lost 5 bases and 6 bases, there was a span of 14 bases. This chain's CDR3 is CASSPPPVGEQYF. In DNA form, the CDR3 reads TGTGCCAGCAGTCCCCCCCCGGTGGGCGAGCAGTACTTC.

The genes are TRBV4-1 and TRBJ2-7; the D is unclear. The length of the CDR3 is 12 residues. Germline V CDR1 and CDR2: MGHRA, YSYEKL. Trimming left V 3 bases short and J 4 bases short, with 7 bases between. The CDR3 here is CASSHIGYEQYF. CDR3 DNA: TGCGCCAGCAGCCATATAGGTTACGAGCAGTACTTC.

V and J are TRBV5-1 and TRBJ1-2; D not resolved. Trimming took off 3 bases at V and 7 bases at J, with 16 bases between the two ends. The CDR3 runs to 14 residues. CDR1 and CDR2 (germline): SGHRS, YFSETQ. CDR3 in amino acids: CASSSPGLIIGYTF. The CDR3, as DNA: TGCGCCAGCAGCTCACCGGGTCTTATAATTGGCTACACCTTC.

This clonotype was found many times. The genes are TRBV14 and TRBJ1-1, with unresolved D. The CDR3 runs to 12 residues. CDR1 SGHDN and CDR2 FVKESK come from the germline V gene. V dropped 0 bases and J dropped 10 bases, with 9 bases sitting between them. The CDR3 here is CASSQDVEAAFF. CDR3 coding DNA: TGTGCCAGCAGCCAAGATGTAGAGGCAGCTTTCTTT.